These 26 T cell receptor beta chains share one sample of origin, sequenced in a study of read filtering for tumor transcriptome and immune sequencing. This library used about 400 ng RNA and molecular barcoded adaptors spanning alpha/delta and beta/gamma chains. In TCRdb, the reads were re-called with MiXCR into one record per CDR3 protein. The sample shows about 58,000 distinct CDR3 sequences, approximately 13% of them seen only once. The sequenced sample was a population of CD138-negative cells sorted from bone marrow. Every receptor here comes from a donor at least 40 years old with multiple myeloma.

This clonotype has a handful of counts. One end of the junction does not line up with germline, which may come from a read error. J is TRBJ1-4 and V is TRBV24-1, with 11 bases that match TRBD1. The CDR3 is 18 residues long. Germline loops: CDR1 KGHDR, CDR2 SFDVKD. CDR3 protein: CATSAPGQGDGLDEKRFF. The CDR3 DNA sequence: TGTGCCACCAGTGCCCCGGGACAGGGGGATGGCCTGGATGAAAAACGGTTTTTT.

Sample share makes this clonotype medium-sized. This rearrangement joins TRBV7-6 to TRBJ2-1; D could derive from TRBD1 or TRBD2 (5 bases each). The CDR3 has 15 residues. Trimming pared 4 bases from V and 7 bases from J, leaving 17 bases between. Germline V lookup: CDR1 SGHVS, CDR2 FNYEAQ. CDR3 region: CASSSGTDGFNEQFF. CDR3 DNA: TGTGCCAGCAGCTCCGGGACGGATGGATTTAATGAGCAGTTCTTC.

This clonotype was observed at least ten times. The rearrangement uses TRBV27 and TRBJ2-2, with 15 bases fitting TRBD2. Germline V gives CDR1 MNHEY, CDR2 SMNVEV (reference sequence). The length of the CDR3 is 18 residues. V gave up 5 bases and J gave up 7 bases; unmatched junction bases: 11. CDR3 nucleotides: TGTGCCAGCAGTCCGTGGACTAGCGGGGGGGCCTGGGGCGGGGAGCTGTTTTTT. Protein product: CASSPWTSGGAWGGELFF.

The table lists this clonotype with a few counts. The chain has TRBV10-3 and TRBJ2-3, with 12 bases aligning to TRBD2. CDR3 length equals 14 residues. V trimming: 8 bases; J trimming: 2 bases; junction bases outside the gene matches: 2. Germline CDR1 reads ENHRY; CDR2 reads SYGVKD. The CDR3 sequence: CAIGLAGNTDTQYF. DNA of the CDR3: TGTGCCATCGGACTAGCGGGGAACACAGATACGCAGTATTTT.

This clonotype has ten or more counts. The rearrangement links TRBV20-1 to TRBJ2-1; D perhaps matches TRBD1 (5 bases). Trimming removed 4 bases at V and 5 bases at J, with 12 bases between. CDR1 is DFQATT and CDR2 is SNEGSKA in the germline V gene (reference sequence). This CDR3 is built from 13 residues. CDR3 protein: CSATPYRNNEQFF. DNA of the CDR3: TGCAGTGCTACGCCATACAGGAACAATGAGCAGTTCTTC.

There are a few counts of this clonotype. Since a much larger clone is just one base distant, this may be a read error. The chain employs TRBV15 and TRBJ1-1, with D hard to call. Germline CDR1 LNHNV, CDR2 YYDKDF (reference sequence). The CDR3 runs to 15 residues. DNA for the CDR3: TGTGCCACCTGCAGAGATGGGCAGCCAAGGACTGAAGCTTTCTTT. Amino acids: CATCRDGQPRTEAFF.

This clonotype was detected many times. This chain connects TRBV29-1 to TRBJ2-5; D remains ambiguous. The CDR3 sequence is 12 residues long. V dropped 2 bases and J dropped 5 bases, with 9 bases sitting between them. Germline CDR1 and CDR2: SQVTM and ANQGSEA. The CDR3 coding sequence is TGCAGCGTTGAAACGGCCGAGGAGACCCAGTACTTC. Its protein is CSVETAEETQYF.

The chain combines TRBV5-4 with TRBJ2-5; possible D gene TRBD2, 5 bases. Trimming left V 0 bases short and J 3 bases short, with 9 bases between. The CDR3 loop spans 14 amino acids. Germline V gives CDR1 SGHNT, CDR2 YYREEE (reference sequence). The CDR3 loop is CASSLAAGKETQYF. The CDR3 DNA follows: TGTGCCAGCAGCTTGGCGGCCGGGAAAGAGACCCAGTACTTC.

This clonotype was seen only a few times. J is TRBJ2-2 and V is TRBV5-4; 7 positions agree with TRBD1. The CDR3 spans 15 residues. V trimming: 4 bases; J trimming: 2 bases; junction bases outside the gene matches: 5. The germline V gene has CDR1 SGHNT and CDR2 YYREEE (reference sequence). In DNA form, the CDR3 reads TGTGCCAGCAGCGGGGGACAGAGAAACACCGGGGAGCTGTTTTTT. This codes for CASSGGQRNTGELFF.

This clonotype was detected many times. This rearrangement joins TRBV11-2 to TRBJ2-1; no clear D. This CDR3 has 15 residues. The V and J ends lost 4 bases and 0 bases respectively, with 10 bases between them. Germline V CDR1 and CDR2: SGHAT, FQNNGV. For the CDR3, the DNA is TGTGCCAGCAGCTCAACCAGACGCTCCTACAATGAGCAGTTCTTC. Amino acids: CASSSTRRSYNEQFF. Filled out from reference TRBV11-2 and TRBJ2-1, the complete variable domain reads EAGVAQSPRYKIIEKRQSVAFWCNPISGHATLYWYQQILGQGPKLLIQFQNNGVVDDSQLPKDRFSAERLKGVDSTLKIQPAKLEDSAVYLCASSSTRRSYNEQFFGPGTRLTVL.

This clonotype has more than one count but fewer than ten. J is TRBJ2-7 and V is TRBV7-8; tentatively, D is TRBD2 (6 bases). The length of the CDR3 is 14 residues. Deletions cut 2 bases from V and 5 bases from J, with 13 bases between. Germline CDR1 SGHVS, CDR2 FQNEAQ. The CDR3 DNA is TGTGCCAGCAGCTTAAGGAGGGCAGTCAACGAGCAGTACTTC. Translating gives CASSLRRAVNEQYF.

Worth noting for this clonotype: A read error may explain this, as a much larger clone is one base away. The CDR3 end shows no conserved phenylalanine or tryptophan, and so a read error is likely. The chain carries TRBV5-1 and TRBJ1-1; D is ambiguous. Trimming shortened V by 0 bases and J by 0 bases, and 9 bases separated the two germline ends. CDR3 length: 15 amino acids. Germline loops: CDR1 SGHRS, CDR2 YFSETQ. The CDR3 nucleotides are TGCGCCAGCAGCTTGGGGGGAAGCTTGAACACTGAAGCTTTCTCT. Its protein product is CASSLGGSLNTEAFS.

This clonotype was recorded many times. The chain carries TRBV4-1 and TRBJ1-4; 8 nucleotides match TRBD1. The V segment lost 4 bases and the J segment 5 bases; nucleotides outside the gene matches: 3. In germline, CDR1 is MGHRA, CDR2 YSYEKL. The CDR3 has 14 amino acids. CDR3 bases: TGCGCCAGCAGCCCGGGACAGGTGAATGAAAAACTGTTTTTT. Protein product: CASSPGQVNEKLFF.

This CDR3 reads CASSSERSGGDTQYF. The CDR3 DNA sequence: TGTGCCAGCAGTTCGGAAAGGTCCGGGGGAGATACGCAGTATTTT. The V call is TRBV6-4, the J call TRBJ2-3, with D perhaps matching TRBD2 (6 bases). Trimming left V 5 bases short and J 5 bases short, with 17 bases between. The germline gives CDR1 MRHNA, CDR2 SNTAGT. The CDR3 is 15 residues long.

This clonotype is labeled medium-sized. The chain carries TRBV14 and TRBJ2-1; TRBD2 matches 10 bases. V was pared by 2 bases and J by 2 bases, with 9 bases of the junction left unmatched. CDR3 length: 18 amino acids. The germline CDR1 and CDR2 sequences are SGHDN and FVKESK. CDR3: CASSQRGLTSGAYNEQFF. DNA of the CDR3: TGTGCCAGCAGCCAACGGGGACTCACTAGCGGGGCCTACAATGAGCAGTTCTTC.

This clonotype was counted many times. The rearrangement joins TRBV7-9 to TRBJ2-1; D call uncertain. V was clipped by 8 bases and J by 4 bases, with 18 bases between them. Germline CDR1 reads SEHNR; CDR2 reads FQNEAQ (reference sequence). CDR3 size: 15 residues. In DNA form, the CDR3 reads TGTGCCAGCGGCGTCCTTCGTGGCCCGTACAATGAGCAGTTCTTC. This translates into CASGVLRGPYNEQFF.

This clonotype has at least ten counts. This rearrangement joins TRBV20-1 to TRBJ2-1; 7 bases map to TRBD2. Looked up from germline, CDR1 is DFQATT and CDR2 is SNEGSKA (reference sequence). The CDR3 runs 15 residues. The J segment lost 6 bases and the V segment lost 2 bases, leaving 10 bases of the junction unmatched. The CDR3 region has the DNA TGCAGTGCTAGAACGGGACTAATTTTTGGCAATGAGCAGTTCTTC. Protein sequence: CSARTGLIFGNEQFF.

This clonotype was seen at least ten times. The chain carries TRBV11-3 and TRBJ1-1; 7 nucleotides align to TRBD1. The CDR3 is made up of 12 amino acids. With 5 bases clipped from V and 11 bases from J, the junction kept 8 bases outside the gene matches. CDR1 and CDR2 (germline): SGHNT, YENEEA. This CDR3 is CASSPREGQAFF. The CDR3 nucleotides are TGTGCCAGCAGCCCTCGGGAGGGACAGGCTTTCTTT.

The V gene is TRBV3-1, the J gene TRBJ1-1, with D tentatively TRBD1 (6 bases). This CDR3 has 14 residues. V lost 11 bases and J 5 bases, leaving 21 bases between the germline ends. CDR1 and CDR2 (germline): LGHDT, YNNKEL (reference sequence). CDR3 region: CARTYGGRGTEAFF. CDR3 nucleotide sequence: TGTGCCCGCACATACGGGGGGCGCGGAACTGAAGCTTTCTTT.

This clonotype occurred a few times. This chain connects TRBV11-2 to TRBJ2-3; D is possibly TRBD2 (7 bases). CDR3 length: 14 residues. The germline gives CDR1 SGHAT, CDR2 FQNNGV. Trimming removed 1 base at V and 4 bases at J, with 9 bases between. The CDR3, as DNA: TGTGCCAGCAGCTTAGGGGGGGGCGCAGATACGCAGTATTTT. Protein sequence: CASSLGGGADTQYF.

This clonotype was seen repeatedly, ten times or more. V is TRBV12-3 or TRBV12-4 and J is TRBJ1-1; unclear D gene. The CDR3 sequence is 13 residues long. V shed 3 bases and J shed 3 bases, with 8 bases lying between them. CDR3 sequence (DNA): TGTGCCAGCAGTTTCCGGAGGGACACTGAAGCTTTCTTT. Translation: CASSFRRDTEAFF.

V gene TRBV10-3 combines with J gene TRBJ2-1; 11 bases line up with TRBD2. This CDR3 contains 16 residues. Germline CDR1 and CDR2: ENHRY and SYGVKD. Unmatched junction bases numbered 5, after V lost 0 bases and J lost 7 bases. CDR3 region: CAISESGLAGGNEQFF. The CDR3, as DNA: TGTGCCATCAGTGAGTCCGGGCTAGCGGGGGGAAATGAGCAGTTCTTC.

This clonotype was seen only a few times. The rearrangement uses TRBV5-6 and TRBJ1-4; D remains unclear. The V and J ends lost 0 bases and 3 bases respectively, with 12 bases between them. Germline CDR1 SGHDT, CDR2 YYEEEE. The CDR3 spans 16 residues. The CDR3 nucleotides read TGTGCCAGCAGCTTGGCGCTCCGGGGTGCTAATGAAAAACTGTTTTTT. It is translated as CASSLALRGANEKLFF.

At least ten counts were recorded for this clonotype. The rearrangement joins TRBV28 to TRBJ2-7, with TRBD2 matching 7 bases. The germline V gene encodes CDR1 MDHEN and CDR2 SYDVKM. The V segment lost 8 bases and the J segment 3 bases; nucleotides outside the gene matches: 7. The CDR3 is 13 amino acids. The CDR3 sequence is CASARLAFYEQYF. CDR3 nucleotides: TGTGCCAGCGCCCGACTAGCTTTCTACGAGCAGTACTTC.

This clonotype was detected ten times or more. The J gene is TRBJ2-1, the V gene TRBV24-1; 7 nucleotides agree with TRBD1. The CDR3 is made up of 16 amino acids. Germline assignment: CDR1 KGHDR and CDR2 SFDVKD. The V and J ends lost 3 bases and 0 bases, in that order; junction bases with no gene match: 4. CDR3 nucleotide sequence: TGTGCCACCAGTGATATGACAGGGTCCTCCTACAATGAGCAGTTCTTC. Translation: CATSDMTGSSYNEQFF.

V gene TRBV20-1 combines with J gene TRBJ1-5, with TRBD1 as a possible D gene (6 bases). The germline gives CDR1 DFQATT, CDR2 SNEGSKA (reference sequence). Between the trimmed V and J ends, which lost 6 bases and 0 bases, there was a span of 15 bases. There are 15 residues in the CDR3. CDR3 amino acids: CSAALQGYSNQPQHF. The CDR3 region has the DNA TGCAGTGCCGCCCTACAGGGATATAGCAATCAGCCCCAGCATTTT.